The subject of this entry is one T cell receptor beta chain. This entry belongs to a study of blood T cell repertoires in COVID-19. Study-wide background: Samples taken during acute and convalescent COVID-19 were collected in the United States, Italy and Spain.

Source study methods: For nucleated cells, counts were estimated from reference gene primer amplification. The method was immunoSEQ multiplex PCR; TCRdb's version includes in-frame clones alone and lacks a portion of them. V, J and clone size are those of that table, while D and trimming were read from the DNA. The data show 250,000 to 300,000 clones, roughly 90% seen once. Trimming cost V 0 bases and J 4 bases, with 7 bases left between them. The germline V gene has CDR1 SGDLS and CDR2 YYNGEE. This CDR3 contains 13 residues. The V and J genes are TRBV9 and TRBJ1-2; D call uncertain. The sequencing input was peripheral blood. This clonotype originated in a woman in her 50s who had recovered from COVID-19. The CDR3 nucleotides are TGTGCCAGCAGCGTAGGTGGAGTCTATGGCTACACCTTC. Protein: CASSVGGVYGYTF.